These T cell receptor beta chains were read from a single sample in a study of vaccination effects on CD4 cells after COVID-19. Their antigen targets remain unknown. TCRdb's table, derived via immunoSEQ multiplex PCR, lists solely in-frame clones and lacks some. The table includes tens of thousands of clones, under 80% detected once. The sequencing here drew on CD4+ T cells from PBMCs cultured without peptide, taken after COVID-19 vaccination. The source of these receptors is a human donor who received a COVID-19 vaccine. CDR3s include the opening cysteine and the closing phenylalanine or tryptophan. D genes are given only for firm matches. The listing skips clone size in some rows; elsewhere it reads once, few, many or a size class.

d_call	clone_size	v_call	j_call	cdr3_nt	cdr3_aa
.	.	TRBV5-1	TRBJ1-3	TGCGCCAGCAGCTTGGGAGAGGGGCCTAGGTCTGGAAACACCATATATTTT	CASSLGEGPRSGNTIYF
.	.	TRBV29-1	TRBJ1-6	TGCAGCGTTGGGGCGTCCGGGGCTGATTCACCCCTCCACTTT	CSVGASGADSPLHF
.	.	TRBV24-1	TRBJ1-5	TGTGCCACCAGTGGGGGGGGGACACCCGGGCCCCAGCATTTT	CATSGGGTPGPQHF
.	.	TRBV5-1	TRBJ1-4	TGCGCCAGCAGCTTGCAGGCTTCGAATGAAAAACTGTTTTTT	CASSLQASNEKLFF
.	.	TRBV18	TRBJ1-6	TGTGCCAGCTCACCGGTCCCGAGCTCCTATAATTCACCCCTCCACTTT	CASSPVPSSYNSPLHF
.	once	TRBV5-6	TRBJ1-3	TGTGCCAGCAGCTTGTATTCGGGACCCGGAAACACCATATATTTT	CASSLYSGPGNTIYF
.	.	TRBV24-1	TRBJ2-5	TGTGCCACCAGTGGAGGGACCGAGACCCAGTACTTC	CATSGGTETQYF
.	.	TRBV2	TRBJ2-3	TGTGCCAGCAGTGACGGACGGCCTAGCACAGATACGCAGTATTTT	CASSDGRPSTDTQYF
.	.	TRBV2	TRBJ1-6	TGTGCCAGCAGGCCTCGAGGGGTGGAAGGTTCACCCCTCCACTTT	CASRPRGVEGSPLHF
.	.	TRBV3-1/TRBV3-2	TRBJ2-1	TGTGCCAGCAGCTCTAGGACCGGCAATGAGCAGTTCTTC	CASSSRTGNEQFF
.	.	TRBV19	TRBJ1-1	TGTGCCAGTACCAGATCTGGGGGCGGGACAAGAGGCACTGAAGCTTTCTTT	CASTRSGGGTRGTEAFF
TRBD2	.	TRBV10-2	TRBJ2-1	TGCGCCACCTTTACGGGGGGTCAGAATGAGCAGTTCTTC	CATFTGGQNEQFF
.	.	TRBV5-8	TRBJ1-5	TGTGCCAGCAGCTTGCATCAGGGGAGCAATCAGCCCCAGCATTTT	CASSLHQGSNQPQHF
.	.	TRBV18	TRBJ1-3	TGTGCCAGCTCACCGGGTCTTCGCTCTGGAAACACCATATATTTT	CASSPGLRSGNTIYF
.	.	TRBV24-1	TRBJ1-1	TGTGCCACCAGTGATTTGGGCCGGATGAACACTGAAGCTTTCTTT	CATSDLGRMNTEAFF
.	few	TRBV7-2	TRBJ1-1	TGTGCCAGCAGCTTACAGGGTTCGAACACTGAAGCTTTCTTT	CASSLQGSNTEAFF
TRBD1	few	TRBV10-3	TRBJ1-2	TGTGCCATCAGTGAGTCAGGGGGACAGGGGGCCCATGGCTACACCTTC	CAISESGGQGAHGYTF
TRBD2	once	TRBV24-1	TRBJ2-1	TGTGCCACCAGTGATTTGGATAGCGGGGGGGCCTACAATGAGCAGTTCTTC	CATSDLDSGGAYNEQFF
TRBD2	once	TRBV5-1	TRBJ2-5	TGCGCCAGCAGCTTGTCGGCGGGGGGGCAAGAGACCCAGTACTTC	CASSLSAGGQETQYF
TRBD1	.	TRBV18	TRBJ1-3	TGTGCCAGCTCACCGAGACAGGGCGCTGGAAACACCATATATTTT	CASSPRQGAGNTIYF
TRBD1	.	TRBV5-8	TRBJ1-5	TGTGCCAGCAGGATGGGACAGGGAAGCAATCAGCCCCAGCATTTT	CASRMGQGSNQPQHF
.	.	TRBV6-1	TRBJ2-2	TGTGCCAGCAGTGAAGCGCTAAAGGGGAACACCGGGGAGCTGTTTTTT	CASSEALKGNTGELFF
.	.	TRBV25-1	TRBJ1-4	TGTGCCAGCAGCCCCACCAGGGGATTTCAGGAAAAACTGTTTTTT	CASSPTRGFQEKLFF
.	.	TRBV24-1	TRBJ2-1	TGTGCCACCAGTGATCCCGTCGAATCCGGGGGGCCTAATAATGAGCAGTTCTTC	CATSDPVESGGPNNEQFF
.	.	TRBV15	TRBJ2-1	TGTGCCACCAGCAGGTTGACAGGAGAAAGGAATGAGCAGTTCTTC	CATSRLTGERNEQFF
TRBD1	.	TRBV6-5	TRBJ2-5	TGTGCCAGCAGTTACTCGAGGGGGCCTAATGGGGAGACCCAGTACTTC	CASSYSRGPNGETQYF
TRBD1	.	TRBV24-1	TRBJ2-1	TGTGCCACCAGTGATGGGGACAGAACCCAGCAGTTCTTC	CATSDGDRTQQFF
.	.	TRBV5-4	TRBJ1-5	TGTGCCAGCAGCTTGGAAAGGCAGCCCCAGCATTTT	CASSLERQPQHF
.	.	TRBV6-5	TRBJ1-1	TGTGCCAGCAGTTACGTTAGGGATGGGGCAGAAGCTTTCTTT	CASSYVRDGAEAFF
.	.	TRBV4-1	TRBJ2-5	TGCGCCAGCAGCCAAGGGAATCGGGGGACTGGAAAAGAGACCCAGTACTTC	CASSQGNRGTGKETQYF
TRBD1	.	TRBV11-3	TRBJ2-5	TGTGCCAGCAGCCCGATTCCGGACAGGGGGCCGGAGACCCAGTACTTC	CASSPIPDRGPETQYF
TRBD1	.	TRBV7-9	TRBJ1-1	TGTGCCAGCAAAGACAGGGAGAACACTGAAGCTTTCTTT	CASKDRENTEAFF
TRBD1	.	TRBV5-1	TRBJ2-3	TGCGCCAGCAGCCTTACGACAGGGGCTATCGCAGATACGCAGTATTTT	CASSLTTGAIADTQYF
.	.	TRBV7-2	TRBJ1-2	TGTGCCAGCAGCTTTGGCGTCTCGGGAGGCTATGGCTACACCTTC	CASSFGVSGGYGYTF
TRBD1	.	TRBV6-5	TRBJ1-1	TGTGCCAGCAGCCACCGGGACAGGGTTTCTGAAGCTTTCTTT	CASSHRDRVSEAFF
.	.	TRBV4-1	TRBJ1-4	TGCGCCAGCAGCCAGAATTTACCCTTCCTGGGATCTAATGAAAAACTGTTTTTT	CASSQNLPFLGSNEKLFF
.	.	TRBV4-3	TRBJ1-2	TGCGCCAGCAGCCAAGAAGTCGGAGGAGGCGACCGTGGCTACACCTTC	CASSQEVGGGDRGYTF
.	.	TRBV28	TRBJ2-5	TGTGCCAGCAGTTCTAGAGGGGAACAAGAGGCCCAGTACTTC	CASSSRGEQEAQYF